These 9 T cell receptor beta chains came from one sample sequenced in a study of PD-1 blockade in classical Hodgkin lymphoma. After autologous stem cell transplantation all patients relapsed, and prior brentuximab vedotin exposure differed between cohorts. Libraries were prepared by immunoSEQ multiplex PCR; TCRdb keeps only in-frame clonotypes and omits some of them. The data show 70,000 to 85,000 clones, roughly 91% seen once. The source was peripheral blood mononuclear cells (PBMCs), collected at baseline. These TCRs come from a human donor with classical Hodgkin lymphoma.

The chain carries TRBV5-6 and TRBJ1-3; unclear D gene. Germline loops: CDR1 SGHDT, CDR2 YYEEEE. The CDR3 is 16 residues long. Trimming took off 0 bases at V and 0 bases at J, with 10 bases between the two ends. The CDR3 DNA reads as TGTGCCAGCAGCTTGGATGCGGGCTACTCTGGAAACACCATATATTTT. This sequence encodes CASSLDAGYSGNTIYF.

The rearrangement uses TRBV28 and TRBJ2-3; D gene uncertain. This CDR3 has 12 amino acids. Germline CDR1 reads MDHEN; CDR2 reads SYDVKM. The CDR3 nucleotides are TGTGTCTCGTCCGGGCCGGTGGATACGCAGTATTTT. Amino acid sequence: CVSSGPVDTQYF. The full variable domain, with the rest looked up from reference TRBV28 and TRBJ2-3, is DVKVTQSSRYLVKRTGEKVFLECVQDMDHENMFWYRQDPGLGLRLIYFSYDVKMKEKGDIPEGYSVSREKKERFSLILESASTNQTSMYLCVSSGPVDTQYFGPGTRLTVL.

This chain links TRBV2 with TRBJ1-2; D might be TRBD1 (6 bases). The CDR3 is 16 residues long. Germline V gene data show CDR1 as SNHLY and CDR2 as FYNNEI. V was shortened by 2 bases and J by 0 bases, with 13 bases between the two germline ends. The CDR3 spells CASSEWRGVANYGYTF. The CDR3 coding sequence is TGTGCCAGCAGTGAATGGAGGGGGGTGGCTAACTATGGCTACACCTTC.

This clone appeared once. This chain uses TRBV27 with TRBJ1-2; 7 positions match TRBD1. Losses at the gene ends were 4 bases for V and 4 bases for J; bases not matched to a gene: 12. There are 16 residues in the CDR3. Germline V gives CDR1 MNHEY, CDR2 SMNVEV (reference sequence). This CDR3 is CASSSTRQGLIYGYTF. CDR3 in DNA: TGTGCCAGCAGTTCTACCAGACAGGGATTAATCTATGGCTACACCTTC.

V gene TRBV6-4 combines with J gene TRBJ2-1, with 9 bases identical to TRBD2. The CDR3 runs to 16 residues. The junction had 9 bases not matched to a gene; V was cut back by 3 bases and J by 6 bases. Germline loops: CDR1 MRHNA, CDR2 SNTAGT. CDR3 bases: TGTGCCAGCAGTGATTCCTCGGCGGGAGGGCGCAATGAGCAGTTCTTC. This codes for CASSDSSAGGRNEQFF.

This clone is a singleton in its sample. The rearrangement uses TRBV30 and TRBJ2-3, with 9 positions matching TRBD2. The germline gives CDR1 GTSNPN, CDR2 SVGIG (reference sequence). This CDR3 has 15 residues. The ends lost 2 bases at V and 0 bases at J; junction bases unmatched: 3. The CDR3 sequence is CAWSRLAASTDTQYF. In DNA form, the CDR3 reads TGTGCCTGGAGTAGACTAGCGGCTAGCACAGATACGCAGTATTTT.

The rearrangement uses TRBV29-1 and TRBJ2-5; 10 bases map to TRBD2. Trimming took 4 bases from V and 1 from J; bases not matched to a gene: 24. The CDR3 extends over 21 amino acids. Per the germline V gene, CDR1 is SQVTM and CDR2 is ANQGSEA. This CDR3 reads CSVATRGGLAGASWGQETQYF. The CDR3 DNA reads as TGCAGCGTTGCCACCAGAGGGGGGCTAGCGGGAGCGAGTTGGGGCCAAGAGACCCAGTACTTC.

The J gene is TRBJ2-3, the V gene TRBV7-7, with D perhaps TRBD2 (6 bases). Germline-derived CDR1 and CDR2 are SSHAT and FNYEAQ (reference sequence). CDR3 size: 16 residues. V was shortened by 1 base and J by 2 bases, with 13 bases between the two germline ends. The CDR3, as DNA: TGTGCCAGCAGCTTAGGAGCGGGTGGGGCCACAGATACGCAGTATTTT. Its translation: CASSLGAGGATDTQYF.

This chain's CDR3 is CASSSRRQGAGGYTF. The CDR3, as DNA: TGTGCCAGCAGTTCGCGACGACAGGGGGCCGGTGGCTACACCTTC. The rearrangement joins TRBV28 to TRBJ1-2; 10 positions agree with TRBD1. V was clipped by 4 bases and J by 7 bases; unmatched bases: 9. In germline, CDR1 is MDHEN, CDR2 SYDVKM. The CDR3 runs 15 residues.